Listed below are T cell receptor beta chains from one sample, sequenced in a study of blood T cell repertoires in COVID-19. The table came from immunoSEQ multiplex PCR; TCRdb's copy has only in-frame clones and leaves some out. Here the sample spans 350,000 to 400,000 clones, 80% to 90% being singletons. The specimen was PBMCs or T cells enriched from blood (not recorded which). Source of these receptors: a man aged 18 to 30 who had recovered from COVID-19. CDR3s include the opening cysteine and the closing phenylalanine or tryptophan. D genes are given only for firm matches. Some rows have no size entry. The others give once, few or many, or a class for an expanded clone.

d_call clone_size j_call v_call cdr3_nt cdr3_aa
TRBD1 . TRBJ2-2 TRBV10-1 TGCGCCAGCAGTGAGGGACAGGGTCCGACCGGGGAGCTGTTTTTT CASSEGQGPTGELFF
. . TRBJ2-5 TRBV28 TGTGCCACCCTAAGTCCTGGCGAAACAAATACAGGACGAGAGACCCAGTACTTC CATLSPGETNTGRETQYF
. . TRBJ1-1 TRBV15 TGTGCCACCAGCAGAGATCTAAGTTCCGTTTTGAACACTGAAGCTTTCTTT CATSRDLSSVLNTEAFF
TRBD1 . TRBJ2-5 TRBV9 TGTGCCAGCAGCGTCAACAGGGGGCAAGAGACCCAGTACTTC CASSVNRGQETQYF
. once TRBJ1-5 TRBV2 TGTGCCAGCAGTTCCTCGAGCAGCAATCAGCCCCAGCATTTT CASSSSSSNQPQHF
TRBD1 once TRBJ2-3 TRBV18 TGTGCCAGCCTGCAAAAAGGGACAGTCAGCACAGATACGCAGTATTTT CASLQKGTVSTDTQYF
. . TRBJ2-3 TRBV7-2 TGTGCCAGCAGCTTAAGGGTCGGCAGGGGTGGTACAGATACGCAGTATTTT CASSLRVGRGGTDTQYF
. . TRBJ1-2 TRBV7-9 TGTGCCAGCACATCCCAGATCTACTATAAACCCTATAACTATGGCTACACCTTC CASTSQIYYKPYNYGYTF
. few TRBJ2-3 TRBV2 TGTGCCAGGAACAGGGTTGGGACAGATACGCAGTATTTT CARNRVGTDTQYF
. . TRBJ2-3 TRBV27 TGTGCCAGCAGTTTTCCGGGACTCTCAGATACGCAGTATTTT CASSFPGLSDTQYF
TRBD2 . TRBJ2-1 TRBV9 TGTGCCAGCAGCGCCCGACTAGCGGGAGGGAATGAGCAGTTCTTC CASSARLAGGNEQFF
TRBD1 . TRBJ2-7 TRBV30 TGTGCCTGGAGTCGCCGGGACAGGGTACACGAGCAGTACTTC CAWSRRDRVHEQYF
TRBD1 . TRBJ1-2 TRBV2 TGTGCCAGCAGTGAAGCGGGGGGTATACAGGGGAATGGCTACACCTTC CASSEAGGIQGNGYTF
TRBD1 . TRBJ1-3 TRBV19 TGTGCCAGTAGTGAAGACAGGGCCGGAAACACCATATATTTT CASSEDRAGNTIYF
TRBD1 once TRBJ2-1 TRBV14 TGTGCCAGCAGCCAAACTGGGCGGGACAGGCCCAATGAGCAGTTCTTC CASSQTGRDRPNEQFF
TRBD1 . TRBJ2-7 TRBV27 TGTGCCAGCAGTCTACGATCCGGGACAGGGTACGAGCAGTACTTC CASSLRSGTGYEQYF
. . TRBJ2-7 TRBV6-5 TGTGCCAGCAGTCGAGGCGGGGCCTACGAGCAGTACTTC CASSRGGAYEQYF
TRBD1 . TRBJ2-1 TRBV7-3 TGTGCCAGCAGCGATACAGGGGGTTCCTACAATGAGCAGTTCTTC CASSDTGGSYNEQFF
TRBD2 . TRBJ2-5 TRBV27 TGTGCCAGCAGATTTAGCGGGCTCCAAGAGACCCAGTACTTC CASRFSGLQETQYF
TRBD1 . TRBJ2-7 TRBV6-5 TGTGCCAGCAGCCAAGAGGACAGGGGGTACGAGCAGTACTTC CASSQEDRGYEQYF
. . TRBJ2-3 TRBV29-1 TGCAGCGTTTTACGGGGCACAGATACGCAGTATTTT CSVLRGTDTQYF
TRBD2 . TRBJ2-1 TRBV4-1 TGCGCCAGCAGCCCCGGAGGGGGGACTAGCGACTACAATGAGCAGTTCTTC CASSPGGGTSDYNEQFF
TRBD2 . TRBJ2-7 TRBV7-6 TGTGCCAGCAGCTTAGGGGTGGCGGGGGGGACGCGCTACGAGCAGTACTTC CASSLGVAGGTRYEQYF
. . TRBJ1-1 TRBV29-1 TGCAGCGGAGGAGGTGGGACTGAAGCTTTCTTT CSGGGGTEAFF
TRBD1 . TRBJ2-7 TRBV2 TGTGCCAGCAGAGACAGGGGGCTAGTCGACGAGCAGTACTTC CASRDRGLVDEQYF
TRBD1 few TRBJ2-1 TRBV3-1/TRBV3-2 TGTGCCAGCAGCCGCGGGACAGGAGTCCTTGAGCAGTTCTTC CASSRGTGVLEQFF
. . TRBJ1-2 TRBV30 TGTGCCTGGACGCCAGGACAATTCAACTATGGCTACACCTTC CAWTPGQFNYGYTF
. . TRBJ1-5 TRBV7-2 TGTGCCAGCACCTTTCTACAGGGAAATCAGCCCCAGCATTTT CASTFLQGNQPQHF
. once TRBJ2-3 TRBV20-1 TGCAGTGCTAGAGGGGGCGGAAAGCAGTATTTT CSARGGGKQYF
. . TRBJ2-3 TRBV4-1 TGCGCCAGCAGCCAAGCCTATGTAAGCACAGATACGCAGTATTTT CASSQAYVSTDTQYF